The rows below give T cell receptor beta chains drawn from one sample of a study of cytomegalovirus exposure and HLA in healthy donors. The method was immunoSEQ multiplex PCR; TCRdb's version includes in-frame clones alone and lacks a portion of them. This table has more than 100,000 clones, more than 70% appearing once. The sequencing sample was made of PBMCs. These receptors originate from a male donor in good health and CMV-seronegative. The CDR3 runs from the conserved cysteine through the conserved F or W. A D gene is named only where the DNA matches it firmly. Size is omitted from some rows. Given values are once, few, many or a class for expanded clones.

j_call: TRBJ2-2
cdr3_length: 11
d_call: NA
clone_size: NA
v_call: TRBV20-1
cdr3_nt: TGCAGTGCCGTCGACACCGGGGAGCTGTTTTTT
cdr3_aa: CSAVDTGELFF

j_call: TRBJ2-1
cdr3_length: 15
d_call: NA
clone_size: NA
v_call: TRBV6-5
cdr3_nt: TGTGCCAGCATGTTGCCCCGGGGCTCCTACAATGAGCAGTTCTTC
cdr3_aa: CASMLPRGSYNEQFF

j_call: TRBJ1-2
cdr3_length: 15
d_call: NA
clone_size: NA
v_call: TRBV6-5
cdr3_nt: TGTGCCAGTTCTCGATTCGAAGGCGGGGGCTATGGCTACACCTTC
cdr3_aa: CASSRFEGGGYGYTF

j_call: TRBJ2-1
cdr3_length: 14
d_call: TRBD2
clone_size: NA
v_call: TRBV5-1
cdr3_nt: TGCGCCAGCAGCCCCATGGGGGGGAAGAATGAGCAGTTCTTC
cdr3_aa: CASSPMGGKNEQFF

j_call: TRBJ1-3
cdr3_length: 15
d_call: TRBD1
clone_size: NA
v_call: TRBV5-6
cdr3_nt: TGTGCCAGCCATACGGGACAGCACTCTGGAAACACCATATATTTT
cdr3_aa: CASHTGQHSGNTIYF

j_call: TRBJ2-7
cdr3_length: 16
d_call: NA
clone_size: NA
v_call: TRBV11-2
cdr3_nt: TGTGCCAGCTTCAGCGGTGCGGGGTCCATATACTACGAGCAGTACTTC
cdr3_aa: CASFSGAGSIYYEQYF

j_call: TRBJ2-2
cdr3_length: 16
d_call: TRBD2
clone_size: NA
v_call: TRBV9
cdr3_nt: TGTGCCAATCCGACTAGCGGGGGGCCTGACACCGGGGAGCTGTTTTTT
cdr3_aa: CANPTSGGPDTGELFF

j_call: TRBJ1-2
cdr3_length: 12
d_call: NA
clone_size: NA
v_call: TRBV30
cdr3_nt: TGTGCCTGGAGTGAAAATCGGTATGGCTACACCTTC
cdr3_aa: CAWSENRYGYTF

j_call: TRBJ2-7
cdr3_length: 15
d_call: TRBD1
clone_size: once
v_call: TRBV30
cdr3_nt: TGTGCCTGGAACCCCCGGAACAGGGGGGCCTACGAGCAGTACTTC
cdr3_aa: CAWNPRNRGAYEQYF

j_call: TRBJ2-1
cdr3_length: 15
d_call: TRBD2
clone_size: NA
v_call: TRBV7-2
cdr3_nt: TGTGCCAGCAGCCTTTCGGGACTAGCGGGGAATGAGCAGTTCTTC
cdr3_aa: CASSLSGLAGNEQFF

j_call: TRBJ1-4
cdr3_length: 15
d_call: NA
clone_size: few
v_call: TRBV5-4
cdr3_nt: TGTGCCAGCAGCTCTTTACAGGAGTCTAATGAAAAACTGTTTTTT
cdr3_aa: CASSSLQESNEKLFF

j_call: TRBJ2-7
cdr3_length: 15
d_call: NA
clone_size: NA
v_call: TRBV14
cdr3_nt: TGTGCCAGCAGCCACGACAGCCTATGGCCCTACGAGCAGTACTTC
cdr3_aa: CASSHDSLWPYEQYF

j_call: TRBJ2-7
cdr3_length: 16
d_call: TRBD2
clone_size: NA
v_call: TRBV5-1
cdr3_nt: TGCGCCAGCAGCTTTCCCCTAGCGGGGCCAACCTACGAGCAGTACTTC
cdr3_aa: CASSFPLAGPTYEQYF

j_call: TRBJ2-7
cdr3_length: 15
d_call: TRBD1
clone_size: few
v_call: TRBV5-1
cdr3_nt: TGCGCCAGCAGCTTGGCCAGGTCAGGGGGCTACGAGCAGTACTTC
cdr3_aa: CASSLARSGGYEQYF

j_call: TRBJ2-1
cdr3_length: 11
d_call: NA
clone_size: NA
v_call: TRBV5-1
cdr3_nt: TGCGCCAGCAGCTTTCTTAGCGAGCAGTTCTTC
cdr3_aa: CASSFLSEQFF

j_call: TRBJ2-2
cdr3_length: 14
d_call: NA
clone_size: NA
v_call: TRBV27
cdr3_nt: TGTGCCAGCAGTTTTGTGGGAGCGACCGGGGAGCTGTTTTTT
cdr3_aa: CASSFVGATGELFF

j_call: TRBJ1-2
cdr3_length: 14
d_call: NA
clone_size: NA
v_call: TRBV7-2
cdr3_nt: TGTGCCAGCAGCCCTGGACAAACCAACTATGGCTACACCTTC
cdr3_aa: CASSPGQTNYGYTF

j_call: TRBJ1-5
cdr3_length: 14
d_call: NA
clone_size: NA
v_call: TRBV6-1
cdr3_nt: TGTGCCAGCAGTGAACAGGCGCTTAATCGGCCCCAGCATTTT
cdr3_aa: CASSEQALNRPQHF

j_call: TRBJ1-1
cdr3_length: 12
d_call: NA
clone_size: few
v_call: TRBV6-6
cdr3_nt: TGTGCCAGCACCCAAGAGGGTACTGAAGCTTTCTTT
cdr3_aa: CASTQEGTEAFF

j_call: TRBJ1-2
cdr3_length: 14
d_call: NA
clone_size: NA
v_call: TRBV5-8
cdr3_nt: TGTGCCAGCAGTGCGGGACTTAACAACTATGGCTACACCTTC
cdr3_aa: CASSAGLNNYGYTF

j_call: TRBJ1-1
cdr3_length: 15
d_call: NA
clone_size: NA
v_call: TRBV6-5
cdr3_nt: TGTGCCAGCAGTTACTCAGCACTCAAGAACACTGAAGCTTTCTTT
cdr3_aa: CASSYSALKNTEAFF

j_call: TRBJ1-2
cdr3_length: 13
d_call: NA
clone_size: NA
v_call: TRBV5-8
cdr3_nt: TGTGCCAGCAGCTTGAACAGTAACTATGGCTACACCTTC
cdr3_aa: CASSLNSNYGYTF

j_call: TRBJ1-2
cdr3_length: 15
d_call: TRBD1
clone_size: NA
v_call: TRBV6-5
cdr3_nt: TGTGCCAGCAGTTACTCGACAGGGGGCTCGGATGGCTACACCTTC
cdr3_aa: CASSYSTGGSDGYTF

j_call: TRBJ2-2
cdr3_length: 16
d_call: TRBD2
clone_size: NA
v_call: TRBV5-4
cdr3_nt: TGTGCCAGCAGCTTGGTGTTAGCGGGGGACACCGGGGAGCTGTTTTTT
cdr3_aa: CASSLVLAGDTGELFF